This record looks at one TCR beta chain sequence and its context. Its antigen is unidentified. TCR alpha and TCR beta cDNA libraries carrying sample barcodes and UMIs came from 5'RACE with constant-segment primers. TCRdb re-analysed the 5' RACE reads in MiXCR, keeping a single row per CDR3 protein. The table has some 150,000 distinct CDR3 sequences, over 15% seen once. The CDR3 extends over 14 amino acids. Between the trimmed V and J ends, which lost 0 bases and 9 bases, there was a span of 9 bases. Looked up from germline, CDR1 is LGHDT and CDR2 is YNNKEL (reference sequence). The data belong to a study of T-cell memory formation after mild COVID-19. Study-wide findings and caveats: Largely, contracting CD4+ clones fell within CM and EM, and contracting CD8+ clones within EMRA. Later expanders leaned CD4+, whereas day 15 to 85 contracting clones were balanced CD4/CD8. Pre-infection memory harbored some responding clones, suggesting cross-reactive memory joined.

Input material: PBMCs or a T cell subset sorted from them (not recorded which). The chain links TRBV3-1 to TRBJ1-6; no clear D gene. This clonotype was sampled from an adult woman who had mild COVID-19 (a few samples of this study predate the infection). Cell type and time point are not known. The chain's CDR3 is CASSQDGGLSPLHF. CDR3 sequence (DNA): TGTGCCAGCAGCCAAGATGGCGGTCTTTCACCCCTCCACTTT.